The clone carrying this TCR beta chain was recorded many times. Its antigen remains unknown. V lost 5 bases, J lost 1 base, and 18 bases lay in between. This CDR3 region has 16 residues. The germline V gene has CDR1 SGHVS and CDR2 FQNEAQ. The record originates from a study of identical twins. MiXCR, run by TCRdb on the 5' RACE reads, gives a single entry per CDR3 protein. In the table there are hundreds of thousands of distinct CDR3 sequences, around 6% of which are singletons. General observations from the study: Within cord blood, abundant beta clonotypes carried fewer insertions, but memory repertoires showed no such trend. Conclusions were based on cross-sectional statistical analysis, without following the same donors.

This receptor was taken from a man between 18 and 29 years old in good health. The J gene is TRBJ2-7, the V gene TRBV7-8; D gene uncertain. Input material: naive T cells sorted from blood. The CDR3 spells CASSQDGLLISYEQYF. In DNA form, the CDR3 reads TGTGCCAGCAGCCAGGACGGGCTCCTGATTTCCTACGAGCAGTACTTC.